This T cell receptor (beta chain) was sequenced in a study of response to subunit inactivated influenza vaccine. Study-level findings and limits: Authors suggested that a seasonal influenza vaccination recruits few new T cells each time.

V lost 5 bases and J lost 0, with 14 bases in between. The CDR3 length is 17 residues. The sample holds a few counts of this clonotype. What it binds is unknown. Each CDR3 protein gets one entry after TCRdb re-called the RT-PCR reads with MiXCR. Found here are about half a million distinct CDR3 sequences, approximately 11% of them singletons; the top ten hold approximately 12%. This receptor was identified in a man between 50 and 59 years old who received an inactivated influenza vaccine. The sequencing used PBMCs from blood, collected about 40 days after vaccination. The rearrangement joins TRBV12-3 or TRBV12-4 to TRBJ2-6; D remains unclear. The CDR3 loop reads CASSETRRYSGANVLTF. DNA for the CDR3: TGTGCCAGCAGTGAAACGAGACGGTACTCTGGGGCCAACGTCCTGACTTTC.